Listed below are T cell receptor beta chains from one sample, sequenced in a study of tumor-infiltrating lymphocytes in localized non-small cell lung cancer. Produced via immunoSEQ multiplex PCR; TCRdb's table is partial and in-frame only. In the table there are about 13,000 clones, roughly 70% of which are singletons. Sequences were obtained from lung tumor tissue. These receptors were collected from a human donor with non-small cell lung cancer. The CDR3 runs from the conserved cysteine through the conserved F or W.

len	v_gene	j_gene	CDR3aa
12	TRBV30	TRBJ2-7	CAWSRMEGEQYF
15	TRBV4-1	TRBJ1-4	CASKAGPATNEKLFF
14	TRBV5-1	TRBJ2-5	CASSSDRTEETQYF
14	TRBV4-3	TRBJ2-7	CASSRGLDSYEQYF
13	TRBV2	TRBJ2-7	CASSSSGNHEQYF
13	TRBV5-8	TRBJ2-5	CASSLRQGETQYF
16	TRBV5-5	TRBJ1-2	CASSLEAGGQHYGYTF
16	TRBV11-1	TRBJ2-7	CASSLVSSGVLYEQYF
13	TRBV18	TRBJ1-5	CASSQEQSQPQHF
15	TRBV13	TRBJ1-1	CASSLTGGGRTEAFF
13	TRBV5-1	TRBJ1-2	CASSLDTVYGYTF
12	TRBV12-5	TRBJ1-1	CASGGPRGEAFF
16	TRBV19	TRBJ1-2	CASSNIGGGYVYGYTF
15	TRBV6-5	TRBJ2-3	CASSPRTGHTDTQYF
13	TRBV30	TRBJ1-1	CAWSLGGNTEAFF
11	TRBV20-1	TRBJ2-7	CSARDGREQYF
17	TRBV5-6	TRBJ2-1	CASSLLRGADDFGEQFF
14	TRBV19	TRBJ2-7	CASSIPGSSYEQYF
17	TRBV4-3	TRBJ2-3	CASSQEASGGPWDTQYF
14	TRBV6-5	TRBJ2-5	CASSYSSALETQYF
13	TRBV6-5	TRBJ1-4	CASRPGQGEKLFF
12	TRBV18	TRBJ1-1	CASSPGVTEAFF
15	TRBV27	TRBJ2-7	CASSLGTGSSYEQYF
15	TRBV19	TRBJ2-1	CASRVRGSSYNEQFF
12	TRBV7-2	TRBJ2-3	CASSLDDGTQYF
13	TRBV2	TRBJ2-3	CASSESLVDTQYF
15	TRBV7-3	TRBJ2-5	CASSLNGGFQETQYF
15	TRBV7-6	TRBJ1-2	CASSPTEQGRDGYTF
15	TRBV10-2	TRBJ1-2	CASSGVQGAVYGYTF
15	TRBV5-1	TRBJ1-6	CASSQGGVTGSPLHF
13	TRBV2	TRBJ2-7	CASSEGLAREQYF
12	TRBV19	TRBJ2-1	CASSIDRDEQFF
12	TRBV29-1	TRBJ2-7	CSVVTSGYEQYF
17	TRBV19	TRBJ2-5	CASSGSRLAGAPETQYF
15	TRBV7-8	TRBJ1-3	CASSTGRSSGNTIYF
18	TRBV4-2	TRBJ2-5	CASSQDGLAGGKQETQYF
14	TRBV29-1	TRBJ2-3	CSVEASGSTDTQYF
16	TRBV11-3	TRBJ2-1	CASSLAGPGDYNEQFF
14	TRBV2	TRBJ2-3	CASRARTATDTQYF
14	TRBV11-2	TRBJ1-1	CASSLEGKGTEAFF